These 12 T cell receptor beta chains share one sample of origin, sequenced in a study of cytotoxic CD8 clonotypes in ibrutinib-treated CLL. Clones were read by immunoSEQ multiplex PCR, and TCRdb kept only the in-frame ones, dropping some. This sample carries approximately 200,000 clones, approximately 68% of them seen once, and the ten largest clones take 10% to 15%. This specimen consisted of PBMCs, obtained after 24 months of ibrutinib treatment. Receptors originate from a human donor with chronic lymphocytic leukemia.

The chain couples TRBV15 to TRBJ2-6, with 14 bases lining up with TRBD2. CDR3 length: 20 amino acids. Germline V gene lookup returns CDR1 LNHNV and CDR2 YYDKDF (reference sequence). The V segment lost 3 bases and the J segment 2 bases; nucleotides outside the gene matches: 9. The CDR3: CATSSSTPGLAGAGANVLTF. In DNA, the CDR3 is TGTGCCACCAGCAGCTCCACCCCGGGACTAGCGGGAGCTGGGGCCAACGTCCTGACTTTC.

This rearrangement joins TRBV2 to TRBJ2-7; D is unresolved. The CDR3 sequence is 12 residues long. Trimming pared 4 bases from V and 2 bases from J, leaving 6 bases between. Germline values: CDR1 SNHLY, CDR2 FYNNEI. The CDR3 DNA follows: TGTGCCAGCAGTGCACAGACCTACGAGCAGTACTTC. It encodes CASSAQTYEQYF.

The V call is TRBV11-2, the J call TRBJ1-5; D possibly corresponds to TRBD1 (6 bases). The V end lost 5 bases, the J end lost 6 bases, and 11 bases lay between the germline ends. The CDR3 is 13 residues long. Per the germline V gene, CDR1 is SGHAT and CDR2 is FQNNGV. The CDR3 loop reads CASSGGQGQPQHF. The DNA for the CDR3 is TGTGCCAGCAGCGGGGGGCAGGGTCAGCCCCAGCATTTT.

This clone was seen a single time. The V and J genes are TRBV6-6 and TRBJ1-5; possibly TRBD1 for D (6 bases). CDR3 length equals 15 residues. Germline assignment: CDR1 MNHNY and CDR2 SVGAGI (reference sequence). V gave up 6 bases and J gave up 2 bases, with 14 bases separating them. The CDR3 coding sequence is TGTGCCAGCAGCGCAGCGGACAGTCGCAATCAGCCCCAGCATTTT. It translates to CASSAADSRNQPQHF.

The genes are TRBV19 and TRBJ1-2; a possible D gene is TRBD1 (6 bases). Deletions cut 5 bases from V and 4 bases from J, with 17 bases between. The CDR3 runs 15 residues. The germline CDR1 and CDR2 sequences are LNHDA and SQIVND (reference sequence). The CDR3 loop is CASSATRDTGYGYTF. In DNA, the CDR3 is TGTGCCAGTAGTGCAACCCGGGACACGGGCTATGGCTACACCTTC.

The chain combines TRBV5-6 with TRBJ2-7, with 9 bases identical to TRBD1. The junction had 7 bases not matched to a gene; V was cut back by 2 bases and J by 1 base. The germline gives CDR1 SGHDT, CDR2 YYEEEE. The CDR3 runs to 16 residues. The CDR3 region has the DNA TGTGCCAGCAGCTTAGGCCCGGGACAGGGTTCCTACGAGCAGTACTTC. Protein: CASSLGPGQGSYEQYF.

This chain joins TRBV5-1 and TRBJ2-2; 9 positions match TRBD2. The V and J ends lost 0 bases and 5 bases, in that order; junction bases with no gene match: 2. The CDR3 consists of 15 residues. CDR1 is SGHRS and CDR2 is YFSETQ in the germline V gene. The chain's CDR3 is CASSLGLAETGELFF. The CDR3, as DNA: TGCGCCAGCAGCTTGGGACTAGCGGAAACCGGGGAGCTGTTTTTT.

The CDR3 is CASSLGGDYVAFF. The CDR3 coding sequence is TGCGCCAGCAGCTTGGGTGGGGATTATGTGGCTTTCTTT. This chain links TRBV5-1 with TRBJ1-1; unclear D gene. Trimming took 0 bases from V and 11 from J, leaving 14 bases between them. The length of the CDR3 is 13 residues. The germline CDR1 and CDR2 sequences are SGHRS and YFSETQ.

The CDR3 bases are TGTGCCAGCTCCCGCCTCAGCTCCTACGAGCAGTACTTC. Its translation: CASSRLSSYEQYF. This chain joins TRBV18 and TRBJ2-7, with unresolved D. V lost 6 bases and J lost 0, with 9 bases in between. Germline CDR1 KGHSH, CDR2 LQKENI. The length of the CDR3 is 13 residues. Full variable domain (rest looked up from reference TRBV18 and TRBJ2-7): NAGVMQNPRHLVRRRGQEARLRCSPMKGHSHVYWYRQLPEEGLKFMVYLQKENIIDESGMPKERFSAEFPKEGPSILRIQQVVRGDSAAYFCASSRLSSYEQYFGPGTRLTVT.

Only one count was recorded for this clone. The V gene is TRBV5-1, the J gene TRBJ2-1; TRBD2 matches at 7 bases. This CDR3 comprises 16 residues. The V and J ends lost 0 bases and 0 bases, in that order; junction bases with no gene match: 3. Germline CDR1 reads SGHRS; CDR2 reads YFSETQ. Here the CDR3 DNA reads TGCGCCAGCAGCTTGGAAGGCGGGAGCTCCTACAATGAGCAGTTCTTC. This translates into CASSLEGGSSYNEQFF.

V usage is TRBV4-3 and J usage is TRBJ2-3; TRBD2 matches 9 bases. V dropped 5 bases and J dropped 2; count of bases not matched to a gene: 5. Germline V gives CDR1 LGHNA, CDR2 YSLEER. This CDR3 is 15 amino acids long. This chain's CDR3 is CASSTSGYTTDTQYF. CDR3 DNA: TGCGCCAGCAGCACTAGCGGGTATACCACAGATACGCAGTATTTT.

The chain links TRBV10-1 to TRBJ2-1, with D maybe TRBD1 (5 bases). CDR1 and CDR2 from the germline V gene are WNHNN and SYGVQD (reference sequence). V shed 4 bases and J shed 4 bases, with 20 bases lying between them. The CDR3 contains 17 residues. The CDR3 region is CASSALVWGRSYNEQFF. The CDR3 coding sequence is TGCGCCAGCAGTGCGCTGGTATGGGGCAGGAGTTACAATGAGCAGTTCTTC.